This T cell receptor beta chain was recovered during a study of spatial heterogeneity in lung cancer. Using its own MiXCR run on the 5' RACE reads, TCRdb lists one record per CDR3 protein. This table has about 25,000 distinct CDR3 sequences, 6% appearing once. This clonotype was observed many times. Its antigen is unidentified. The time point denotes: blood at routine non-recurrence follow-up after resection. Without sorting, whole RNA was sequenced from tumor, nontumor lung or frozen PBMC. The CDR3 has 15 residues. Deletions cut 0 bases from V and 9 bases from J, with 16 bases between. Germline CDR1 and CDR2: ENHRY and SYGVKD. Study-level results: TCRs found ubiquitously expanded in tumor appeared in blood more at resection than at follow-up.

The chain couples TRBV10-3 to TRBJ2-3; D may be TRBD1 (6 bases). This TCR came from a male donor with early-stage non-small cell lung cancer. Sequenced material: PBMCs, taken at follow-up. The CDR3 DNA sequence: TGTGCCATCAGTGAGTCGCCCGGGACAACGGAGACGCAGTATTTT. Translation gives CAISESPGTTETQYF.